The 21 T cell receptor beta chains in this list originate from one sample, sequenced in a study of shared clonotypes between healthy human individuals. TCRdb keeps only in-frame clones here, not all; method: immunoSEQ multiplex PCR. The sample holds 520,000 or so clones, 79% seen once. The material sequenced was PBMCs. The receptor source for this set is a woman between 35 and 50 years old in good health. Some clones in this sample may be carry-over from other donors' samples.

The chain is built from TRBV25-1 and TRBJ2-7; D possibly corresponds to TRBD1 (5 bases). This CDR3 spans 13 amino acids. Trimming left V 5 bases short and J 5 bases short, with 13 bases between. Germline loops: CDR1 MGHDK, CDR2 SYGVNS. CDR3 DNA: TGTGCCAGCAGTAAAACAGGAGTTCACGAGCAGTACTTC. Residues: CASSKTGVHEQYF.

The rearrangement uses TRBV2 and TRBJ2-3; a possible D gene is TRBD1 (5 bases). The germline V and J ends were trimmed by 10 bases and 3 bases, with 17 bases remaining between them. The CDR3 covers 14 residues. CDR1 and CDR2 (germline): SNHLY, FYNNEI. CDR3: CATNGQGYTDTQYF. The CDR3 DNA follows: TGTGCCACCAATGGGCAGGGTTATACAGATACGCAGTATTTT.

V and J are TRBV5-1 and TRBJ2-2, with D unresolved. The CDR3 loop spans 14 amino acids. The ends were cut back, 0 bases at V and 6 bases at J, with 9 bases in the middle. Looked up from germline, CDR1 is SGHRS and CDR2 is YFSETQ. The CDR3 here is CASSLGPEPGELFF. CDR3 nucleotides: TGCGCCAGCAGCTTGGGCCCCGAGCCCGGGGAGCTGTTTTTT.

This clone was seen a few times. V is TRBV30 and J is TRBJ2-7, with D perhaps matching TRBD2 (5 bases). The length of the CDR3 is 17 residues. The V and J ends lost 3 bases and 4 bases respectively, with 25 bases between them. Germline assignment: CDR1 GTSNPN and CDR2 SVGIG (reference sequence). DNA of the CDR3: TGTGCCTGGAGCCCAGTCACTAGGGAACTGGGTTTTTACGAGCAGTACTTC. Protein: CAWSPVTRELGFYEQYF. Using reference TRBV30 and TRBJ2-7 for the parts outside the CDR3, the full variable domain is SQTIHQWPATLVQPVGSPLSLECTVEGTSNPNLYWYRQAAGRGLQLLFYSVGIGQISSEVPQNLSASRPQDRQFILSSKKLLLSDSGFYLCAWSPVTRELGFYEQYFGPGTRLTVT.

This rearrangement joins TRBV2 to TRBJ1-1, with D hard to call. This CDR3 has 14 amino acids. Deletions cut 4 bases from V and 1 base from J, with 10 bases between. CDR1 SNHLY and CDR2 FYNNEI come from the germline V gene. For the CDR3, the DNA is TGTGCCAGCAGTGTTCTGCAGAAGAACACTGAAGCTTTCTTT. Translated: CASSVLQKNTEAFF.

The chain couples TRBV19 to TRBJ1-5, with no clear D. The V end was cut by 4 bases, the J end by 0 bases, with 13 bases between. This CDR3 has 16 amino acids. Germline CDR1 LNHDA, CDR2 SQIVND (reference sequence). CDR3 amino acids: CASSTRTAYSNQPQHF. The CDR3 DNA follows: TGTGCCAGTAGTACTCGGACGGCTTATAGCAATCAGCCCCAGCATTTT.

The rearrangement links TRBV28 to TRBJ2-5; D gene uncertain. The CDR3 covers 12 residues. V was trimmed by 4 bases and J by 4 bases, leaving 7 bases between them. CDR1 is MDHEN and CDR2 is SYDVKM in the germline V gene. The CDR3 DNA reads TGTGCCAGCAGTTCGCTTCGAGAGACCCAGTACTTC. Its protein is CASSSLRETQYF.

This chain links TRBV21-1 with TRBJ1-5. TRBV21-1 is flagged as a pseudogene. This CDR3 is 14 amino acids long. The CDR3 protein is CASSESSGNQPQHF. CDR3 sequence (DNA): TGTGCCAGCAGCGAAAGCAGTGGCAATCAGCCCCAGCATTTT.

This sequence joins TRBV7-2 and TRBJ1-2; D perhaps matches TRBD1 (6 bases). Germline-derived CDR1 and CDR2 are SGHTA and FQGNSA. This CDR3 contains 14 residues. V was clipped by 5 bases and J by 6 bases, with 16 bases between them. In DNA form, the CDR3 reads TGTGCCAGCAGCACTTATACAGGGCAGGATGGCTACACCTTC. Its protein is CASSTYTGQDGYTF.

This chain links TRBV19 with TRBJ1-2; TRBD1 might be the D (5 bases). Germline values: CDR1 LNHDA, CDR2 SQIVND (reference sequence). The CDR3 loop spans 15 amino acids. V was trimmed by 3 bases and J by 6 bases, leaving 17 bases between them. The CDR3 DNA sequence: TGTGCCAGTAGTATCTACGAGCGGGCGGGGGATGGCTACACCTTC. Encoded protein: CASSIYERAGDGYTF.

A word on this clone: This clone may be a read error of a much larger clone one base away. The same CDR3 also results from other DNA sequences found in this sample. The V gene is TRBV5-1, the J gene TRBJ1-2; TRBD1 aligns across 7 bases. V gave up 0 bases and J gave up 3 bases; unmatched junction bases: 2. Germline V CDR1 and CDR2: SGHRS, YFSETQ. The CDR3 spans 14 residues. The CDR3 loop reads CASSLEGTDYGYTF. The DNA for the CDR3 is TGCGCCAGCAGCTTGGAAGGGACAGACTATGGCTACACCTTC.

The chain combines TRBV6-5 with TRBJ1-1, with D possibly being TRBD1 (5 bases). The CDR3 length is 14 residues. Between the trimmed V and J ends, which lost 1 base and 7 bases, there was a span of 13 bases. Germline CDR1 is MNHEY and CDR2 is SVGAGI. The CDR3 loop is CASSYWGGRNEAFF. The CDR3 DNA reads as TGTGCCAGCAGTTACTGGGGGGGTCGGAATGAAGCTTTCTTT.

The chain employs TRBV6-1 and TRBJ2-3, with D possibly TRBD1 on 6 matching bases. The CDR3 loop spans 14 amino acids. Germline CDR1 and CDR2: MNHNS and SASEGT. V lost 9 bases to trimming and J lost 1 base, with 14 bases between them. The CDR3 spells CASLGTSGTDTQYF. CDR3 coding DNA: TGTGCCAGTCTCGGGACAAGCGGCACAGATACGCAGTATTTT.

The V call is TRBV7-6, the J call TRBJ1-3; 8 bases line up with TRBD1. V shed 5 bases, J shed 5 bases, and the junction held 8 bases outside the gene matches. This CDR3 is 15 amino acids long. In germline, CDR1 is SGHVS, CDR2 FNYEAQ. The CDR3 DNA reads TGTGCCAGCAGCCCCGCCTGGACAGGGAGAAACACCATATATTTT. Protein sequence: CASSPAWTGRNTIYF.

A single count supports this clone. This rearrangement joins TRBV18 to TRBJ1-3; D call uncertain. Germline V lookup: CDR1 KGHSH, CDR2 LQKENI. V lost 4 bases and J lost 1, with 14 bases in between. CDR3 length: 16 amino acids. The CDR3 DNA reads TGTGCCAGCTCACTCGGAGATCCCGGATCTGGAAACACCATATATTTT. This codes for CASSLGDPGSGNTIYF.

The J gene is TRBJ2-5, the V gene TRBV2; 10 bases agree with TRBD1. V gave up 11 bases and J gave up 5 bases; unmatched junction bases: 8. The CDR3 loop spans 13 amino acids. CDR1 SNHLY and CDR2 FYNNEI come from the germline V gene. The CDR3 region is CAASGTGAETQYF. CDR3 bases: TGTGCCGCGTCCGGGACAGGGGCCGAGACCCAGTACTTC.

This clone was seen a single time. The V call is TRBV15, the J call TRBJ2-5; D tentatively fits TRBD1 or TRBD2 (6 bases each). The V end was cut by 6 bases, the J end by 2 bases, with 16 bases between. The CDR3 is 15 amino acids. Germline V gene data show CDR1 as LNHNV and CDR2 as YYDKDF (reference sequence). The CDR3 reads CATSPGAVPQETQYF. Written as DNA, the CDR3 is TGTGCCACCAGTCCGGGGGCTGTGCCACAAGAGACCCAGTACTTC.

This sequence joins TRBV5-1 and TRBJ1-2; D may be TRBD1 (5 bases). Germline CDR1 is SGHRS and CDR2 is YFSETQ. CDR3 length: 13 amino acids. Trimming took off 2 bases at V and 5 bases at J, with 10 bases between the two ends. The DNA for the CDR3 is TGCGCCAGCAGCTTAGGGGAGAATTATGGCTACACCTTC. Translation gives CASSLGENYGYTF. Combining the CDR3 with reference TRBV5-1 and TRBJ1-2 gives the whole variable domain KAGVTQTPRYLIKTRGQQVTLSCSPISGHRSVSWYQQTPGQGLQFLFEYFSETQRNKGNFPGRFSGRQFSNSRSEMNVSTLELGDSALYLCASSLGENYGYTFGSGTRLTVV.

The rearrangement uses TRBV16 and TRBJ1-5; TRBD1 matches 10 bases. Trimming cost V 4 bases and J 0 bases; bases outside gene matches: 3. The CDR3 contains 16 residues. Germline CDR1 reads KGHSY; CDR2 reads FQNENV. CDR3 nucleotides: TGTGCCAGCAGCCTGGGGGACAGGGGTAGCAATCAGCCCCAGCATTTT. This translates into CASSLGDRGSNQPQHF.

The chain carries TRBV6-5 and TRBJ2-5; the D gene is possibly TRBD2 (6 bases). The V end was cut by 2 bases, the J end by 9 bases, with 10 bases between. The CDR3 covers 12 residues. Germline values: CDR1 MNHEY, CDR2 SVGAGI. The CDR3 coding sequence is TGTGCCAGCAGTTACGTTAGGGAGGCCCAGTACTTC. Its translation: CASSYVREAQYF.

The rearrangement uses TRBV14 and TRBJ2-1, with 11 bases matching TRBD2. The germline gives CDR1 SGHDN, CDR2 FVKESK. CDR3 size: 15 residues. Trimming removed 3 bases from V and 10 bases from J; junction bases left unmatched: 8. CDR3: CASSHGLAGVSEQFF. The CDR3 region has the DNA TGTGCCAGCAGCCACGGACTAGCGGGTGTCAGCGAGCAGTTCTTC.